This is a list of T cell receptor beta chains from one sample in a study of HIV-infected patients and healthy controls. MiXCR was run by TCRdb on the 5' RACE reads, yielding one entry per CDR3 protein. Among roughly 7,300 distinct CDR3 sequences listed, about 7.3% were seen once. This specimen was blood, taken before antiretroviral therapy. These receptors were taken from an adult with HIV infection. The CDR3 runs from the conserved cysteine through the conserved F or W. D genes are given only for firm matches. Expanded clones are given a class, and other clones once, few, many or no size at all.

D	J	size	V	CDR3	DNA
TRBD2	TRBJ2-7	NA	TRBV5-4	CASTYHPGLAGGGRYEQYF	TGTGCCAGCACATATCATCCGGGACTAGCGGGAGGGGGAAGGTACGAGCAGTACTTC
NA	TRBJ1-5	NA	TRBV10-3	CAISAGFSNQPQHF	TGTGCCATCAGTGCAGGGTTCAGCAATCAGCCCCAGCATTTT
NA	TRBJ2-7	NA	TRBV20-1	CSARDGNSYEQYF	TGCAGTGCTAGAGATGGGAATTCCTACGAGCAGTACTTC
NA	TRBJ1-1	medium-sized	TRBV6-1	CASGPSADTEAFF	TGTGCCAGCGGGCCTTCAGCGGACACTGAAGCTTTCTTT
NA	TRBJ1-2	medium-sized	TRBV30	CAWSVRGDGYTF	TGTGCCTGGAGTGTACGAGGGGACGGCTACACCTTC
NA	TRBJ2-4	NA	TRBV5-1	CASSRDAVSTLAKNIQYF	TGCGCCAGCAGCCGGGACGCGGTATCGACCTTAGCCAAAAACATTCAGTACTTC
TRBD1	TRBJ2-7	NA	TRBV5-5	CASSLAPRDSYEQYF	TGTGCCAGCAGCTTGGCCCCACGGGACAGCTACGAGCAGTACTTC
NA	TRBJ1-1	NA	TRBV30	CAWSGENTEAFF	TGTGCCTGGTCCGGGGAGAACACTGAAGCTTTCTTT
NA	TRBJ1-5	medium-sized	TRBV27	CASRGFGNQPQHF	TGTGCCAGCAGGGGCTTCGGCAATCAGCCCCAGCATTTT
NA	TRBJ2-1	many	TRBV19	CASSIAGASNSYNEQFF	TGTGCCAGTAGTATAGCCGGGGCCTCCAACTCCTACAATGAGCAGTTCTTC
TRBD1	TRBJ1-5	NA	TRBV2	CASMMGQGNQPQHF	TGTGCCAGCATGATGGGACAGGGCAATCAGCCCCAGCATTTT
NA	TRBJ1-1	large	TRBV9	CASSVLDSEAFF	TGTGCCAGCAGCGTACTTGACAGTGAAGCTTTCTTT
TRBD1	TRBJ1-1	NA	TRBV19	CASSVQGARGEAFF	TGTGCCAGTAGTGTCCAGGGGGCGCGGGGTGAAGCTTTCTTT
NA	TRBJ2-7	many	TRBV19	CASSMRAAKPYEQYF	TGTGCCAGTAGTATGCGGGCAGCCAAACCCTACGAGCAGTACTTC
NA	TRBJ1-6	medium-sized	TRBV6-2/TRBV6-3	CASSYGRISYNSPLHF	TGTGCCAGCAGTTACGGGCGGATCTCCTATAATTCACCCCTCCACTTT
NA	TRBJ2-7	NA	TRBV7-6	CASSQQGGYEQYF	TGTGCCAGCAGCCAACAGGGGGGGTACGAGCAGTACTTC
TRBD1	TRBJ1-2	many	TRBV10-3	CAITEDRDYGYTF	TGTGCCATCACTGAGGACAGGGACTATGGCTACACCTTC
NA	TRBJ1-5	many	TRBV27	CASSLGKNQPQHF	TGTGCCAGCAGTTTAGGGAAAAATCAGCCCCAGCATTTT
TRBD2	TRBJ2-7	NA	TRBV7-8	CASSLAAGEGYEQYF	TGTGCCAGCAGCTTAGCGGCGGGGGAGGGCTACGAGCAGTACTTC
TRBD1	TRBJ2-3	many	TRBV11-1	CASSSGQPSTDTQYF	TGTGCCAGCAGCTCGGGACAGCCTAGCACAGATACGCAGTATTTT
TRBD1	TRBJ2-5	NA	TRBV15	CATSGTGTDHQETQYF	TGTGCCACCAGCGGTACTGGGACAGACCACCAAGAGACCCAGTACTTC
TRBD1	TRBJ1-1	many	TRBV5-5	CASSLRTGNTEAFF	TGTGCCAGCAGCTTACGGACAGGAAACACTGAAGCTTTCTTT
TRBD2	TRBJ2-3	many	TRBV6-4	CASRLTASGSPTDTQYF	TGTGCCAGCAGACTGACCGCAAGCGGGAGTCCTACAGATACGCAGTATTTT
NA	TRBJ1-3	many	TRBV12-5	CASGFIQGNSGNTIYF	TGTGCTAGTGGTTTTATTCAGGGCAACTCTGGAAACACCATATATTTT
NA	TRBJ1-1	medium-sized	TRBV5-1	CASSLWTDQNTEAFF	TGCGCCAGCAGCTTGTGGACCGATCAAAACACTGAAGCTTTCTTT
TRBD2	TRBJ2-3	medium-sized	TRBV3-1	CASSRAGGPDTQYF	TGTGCCAGCAGCCGGGCGGGAGGGCCAGATACGCAGTATTTT
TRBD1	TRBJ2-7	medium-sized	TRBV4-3	CASSQDRGRGYEQYF	TGCGCCAGCAGCCAAGACAGGGGGCGAGGTTACGAGCAGTACTTC
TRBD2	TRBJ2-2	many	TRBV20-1	CSARGQREEPGELFF	TGCAGTGCTAGAGGGCAGCGGGAGGAACCCGGGGAGCTGTTTTTT
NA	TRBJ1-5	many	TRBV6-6	CASSYSGDSNQPQHF	TGTGCCAGCAGTTACTCGGGAGATAGCAATCAGCCCCAGCATTTT
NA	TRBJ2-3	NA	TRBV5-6	CASSSRDRGTDTQYF	TGTGCCAGCAGCTCGCGGGATCGGGGCACAGATACGCAGTATTTT
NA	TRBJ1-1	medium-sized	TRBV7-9	CASSGDGVNTEAFF	TGTGCCAGCAGCGGGGATGGGGTGAACACTGAAGCTTTCTTT
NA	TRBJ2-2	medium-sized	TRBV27	CASSFSGVFNTGELFF	TGTGCCAGCAGCTTTAGCGGCGTGTTCAACACCGGGGAGCTGTTTTTT
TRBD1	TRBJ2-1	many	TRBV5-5	CASSWGQGGGNEQFF	TGTGCCAGCAGCTGGGGACAGGGGGGCGGGAATGAGCAGTTCTTC
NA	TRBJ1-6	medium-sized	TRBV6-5	CASSHGESYNSPLHF	TGTGCCAGCAGTCATGGGGAGTCCTATAATTCACCCCTCCACTTT
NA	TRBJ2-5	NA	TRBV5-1	CASSPEQETQYF	TGCGCCAGCAGCCCCGAACAAGAGACCCAGTACTTC